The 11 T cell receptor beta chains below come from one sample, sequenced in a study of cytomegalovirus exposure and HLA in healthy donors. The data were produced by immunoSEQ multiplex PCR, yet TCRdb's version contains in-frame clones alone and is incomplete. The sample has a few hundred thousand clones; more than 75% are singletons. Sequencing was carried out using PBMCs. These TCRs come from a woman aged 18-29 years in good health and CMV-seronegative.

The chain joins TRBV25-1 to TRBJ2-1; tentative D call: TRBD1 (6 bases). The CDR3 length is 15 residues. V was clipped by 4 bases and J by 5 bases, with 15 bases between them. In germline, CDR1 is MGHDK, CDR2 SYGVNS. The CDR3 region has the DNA TGTGCCAGCAGTGCCATCAGGGGCGTTCACAATGAGCAGTTCTTC. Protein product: CASSAIRGVHNEQFF.

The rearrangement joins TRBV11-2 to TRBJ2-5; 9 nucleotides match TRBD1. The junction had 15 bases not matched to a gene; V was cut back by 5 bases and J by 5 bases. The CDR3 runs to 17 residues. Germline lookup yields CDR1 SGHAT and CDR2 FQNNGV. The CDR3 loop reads CASSTQGAQGEGETQYF. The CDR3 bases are TGTGCCAGCAGCACACAGGGGGCGCAGGGGGAGGGCGAGACCCAGTACTTC. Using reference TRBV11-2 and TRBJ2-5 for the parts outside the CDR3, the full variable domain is EAGVAQSPRYKIIEKRQSVAFWCNPISGHATLYWYQQILGQGPKLLIQFQNNGVVDDSQLPKDRFSAERLKGVDSTLKIQPAKLEDSAVYLCASSTQGAQGEGETQYFGPGTRLLVL.

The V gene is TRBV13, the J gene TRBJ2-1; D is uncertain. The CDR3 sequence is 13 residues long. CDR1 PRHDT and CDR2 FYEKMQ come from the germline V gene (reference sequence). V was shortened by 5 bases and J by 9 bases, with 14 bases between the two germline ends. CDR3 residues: CASSLGRSVEQFF. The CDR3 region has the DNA TGTGCCAGCAGCCTCGGCAGGTCGGTTGAGCAGTTCTTC.

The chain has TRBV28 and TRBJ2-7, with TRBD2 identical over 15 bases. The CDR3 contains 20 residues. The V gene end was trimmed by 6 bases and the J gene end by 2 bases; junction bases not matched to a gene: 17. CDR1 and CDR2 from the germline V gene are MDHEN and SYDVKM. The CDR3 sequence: CASRRTGAGTSGRKTYEQYF. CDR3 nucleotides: TGTGCCAGCAGACGGACAGGGGCTGGGACTAGCGGGAGGAAAACCTACGAGCAGTACTTC.

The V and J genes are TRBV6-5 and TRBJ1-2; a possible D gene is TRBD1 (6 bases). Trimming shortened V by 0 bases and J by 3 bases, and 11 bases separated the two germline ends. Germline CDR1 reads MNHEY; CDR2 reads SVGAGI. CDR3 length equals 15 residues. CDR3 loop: CASSYSPDSDYGYTF. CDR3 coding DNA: TGTGCCAGCAGTTACTCCCCGGACAGCGACTATGGCTACACCTTC.

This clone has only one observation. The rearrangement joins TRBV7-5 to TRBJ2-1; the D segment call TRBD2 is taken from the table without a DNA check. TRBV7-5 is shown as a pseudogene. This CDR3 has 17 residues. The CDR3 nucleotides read TGTGTCAGAAGCCTCAGCGGGGGTAGCGGGAGCTACAATGAGCAGTTCTTC. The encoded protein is CVRSLSGGSGSYNEQFF.

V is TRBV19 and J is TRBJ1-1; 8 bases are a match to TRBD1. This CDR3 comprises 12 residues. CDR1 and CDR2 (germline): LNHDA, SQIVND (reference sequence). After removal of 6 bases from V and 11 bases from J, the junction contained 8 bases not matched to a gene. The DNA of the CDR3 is TGTGCCAGTAGCCTCGACAGGGGATCGGCTTTCTTT. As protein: CASSLDRGSAFF. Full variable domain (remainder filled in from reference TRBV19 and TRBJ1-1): DGGITQSPKYLFRKEGQNVTLSCEQNLNHDAMYWYRQDPGQGLRLIYYSQIVNDFQKGDIAEGYSVSREKKESFPLTVTSAQKNPTAFYLCASSLDRGSAFFGQGTRLTVV.

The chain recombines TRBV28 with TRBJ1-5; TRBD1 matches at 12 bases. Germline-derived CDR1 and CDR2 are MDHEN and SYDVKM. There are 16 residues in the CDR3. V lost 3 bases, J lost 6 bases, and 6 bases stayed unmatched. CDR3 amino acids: CASSFWDRGHRQPQHF. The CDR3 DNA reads TGTGCCAGCAGTTTCTGGGACAGGGGGCACCGTCAGCCCCAGCATTTT.

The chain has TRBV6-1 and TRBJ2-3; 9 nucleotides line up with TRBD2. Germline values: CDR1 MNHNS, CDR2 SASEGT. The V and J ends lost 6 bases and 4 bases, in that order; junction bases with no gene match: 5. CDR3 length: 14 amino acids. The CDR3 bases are TGTGCCAGCAGGATAGCGGGAGCTGCAGATACGCAGTATTTT. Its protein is CASRIAGAADTQYF.

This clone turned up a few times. The CDR3 region is CASSPAGQVVYGYTF. DNA of the CDR3: TGCGCCAGCAGCCCCGCGGGACAGGTTGTCTATGGCTACACCTTC. This chain uses TRBV5-1 with TRBJ1-2; 8 bases are a match to TRBD1. Germline V lookup: CDR1 SGHRS, CDR2 YFSETQ. Trimming removed 4 bases from V and 4 bases from J; junction bases left unmatched: 9. This CDR3 region has 15 residues. The whole variable domain, remainder taken from reference TRBV5-1 and TRBJ1-2, is KAGVTQTPRYLIKTRGQQVTLSCSPISGHRSVSWYQQTPGQGLQFLFEYFSETQRNKGNFPGRFSGRQFSNSRSEMNVSTLELGDSALYLCASSPAGQVVYGYTFGSGTRLTVV.

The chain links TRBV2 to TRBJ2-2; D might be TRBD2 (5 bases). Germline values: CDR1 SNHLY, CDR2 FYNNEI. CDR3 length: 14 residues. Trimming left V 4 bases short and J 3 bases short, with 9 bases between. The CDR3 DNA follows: TGTGCCAGCAGTGTACTAGTTGACACCGGGGAGCTGTTTTTT. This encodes CASSVLVDTGELFF.